One sample yielded the 21 T cell receptor beta chains listed below, sequenced in a study of T-cell memory formation after mild COVID-19. TCRdb re-derived calls from the 5' RACE reads in MiXCR, one entry per CDR3 protein. The table has roughly 560,000 distinct CDR3 sequences, about a fifth seen once. Sequencing was carried out using PBMCs or a T cell subset sorted from them (not recorded which). The receptors derive from an adult woman who had mild COVID-19 (a few samples of this study predate the infection). Cell type and time point are not known.

The chain combines TRBV7-2 with TRBJ1-3, with D possibly TRBD1 on 6 matching bases. The CDR3 has 16 residues. Germline V CDR1 and CDR2: SGHTA, FQGNSA. The V end was cut by 3 bases, the J end by 0 bases, with 12 bases between. The CDR3 DNA sequence: TGTGCCAGCAGCTTGAGACAGGCGTACTCTGGAAACACCATATATTTT. Encoded protein: CASSLRQAYSGNTIYF.

This clonotype was seen ten or more times. The chain couples TRBV7-6 to TRBJ1-1; no firm D call. The V gene lost 1 base and the J gene lost 4 bases, with 22 bases spanning the gap. This CDR3 region has 18 residues. Germline loops: CDR1 SGHVS, CDR2 FNYEAQ. The CDR3 sequence: CASSLEFVGAPVGTEAFF. The CDR3, as DNA: TGTGCCAGCAGCTTAGAGTTTGTTGGCGCCCCCGTCGGCACTGAAGCTTTCTTT.

The chain is built from TRBV30 and TRBJ2-7; no clear D gene. Trimming left V 1 base short and J 2 bases short, with 3 bases between. The germline gives CDR1 GTSNPN, CDR2 SVGIG (reference sequence). CDR3 length equals 11 residues. The CDR3 loop is CAWSDPYEQYF. CDR3 nucleotides: TGTGCCTGGAGTGACCCCTACGAGCAGTACTTC. The variable domain in full, completed from reference TRBV30 and TRBJ2-7, reads SQTIHQWPATLVQPVGSPLSLECTVEGTSNPNLYWYRQAAGRGLQLLFYSVGIGQISSEVPQNLSASRPQDRQFILSSKKLLLSDSGFYLCAWSDPYEQYFGPGTRLTVT.

This clonotype appeared a few times. The chain combines TRBV5-1 with TRBJ1-1, with D maybe TRBD1 (5 bases). The germline V and J ends were trimmed by 5 bases and 1 base, with 9 bases remaining between them. This CDR3 contains 13 residues. CDR1 is SGHRS and CDR2 is YFSETQ in the germline V gene. DNA for the CDR3: TGCGCCAGCAGGGATGGGACGAACACTGAAGCTTTCTTT. It codes for CASRDGTNTEAFF. Supplemented by reference TRBV5-1 and TRBJ1-1, the full variable domain reads KAGVTQTPRYLIKTRGQQVTLSCSPISGHRSVSWYQQTPGQGLQFLFEYFSETQRNKGNFPGRFSGRQFSNSRSEMNVSTLELGDSALYLCASRDGTNTEAFFGQGTRLTVV.

The chain is built from TRBV30 and TRBJ1-5; 10 bases are a match to TRBD1. This CDR3 is 14 amino acids long. Unmatched junction bases numbered 7, after V lost 4 bases and J lost 7 bases. CDR1 and CDR2 (germline): GTSNPN, SVGIG (reference sequence). The CDR3 sequence is CAWNSGQGMQPQHF. In DNA, the CDR3 is TGTGCCTGGAACTCGGGACAGGGGATGCAGCCCCAGCATTTT.

J is TRBJ2-1 and V is TRBV24-1, with 7 bases lining up with TRBD2. There are 16 residues in the CDR3. Per the germline V gene, CDR1 is KGHDR and CDR2 is SFDVKD. J lost 6 bases, V lost 5 bases, and 12 bases had no gene match. CDR3 in amino acids: CATSGTRFVGFNEQFF. For the CDR3, the DNA is TGTGCCACCAGTGGGACTAGATTCGTTGGATTCAATGAGCAGTTCTTC.

This sequence joins TRBV7-9 and TRBJ1-2; 9 bases are shared with TRBD1. The CDR3 is 17 amino acids. Germline assignment: CDR1 SEHNR and CDR2 FQNEAQ (reference sequence). With 0 bases clipped from V and 3 bases from J, the junction kept 8 bases outside the gene matches. Here the CDR3 reads CASSLAQGGQGYYGYTF. CDR3 DNA: TGTGCCAGCAGCTTAGCGCAAGGAGGACAGGGGTACTATGGCTACACCTTC.

V usage is TRBV6-1 and J usage is TRBJ1-5; D not certain. V lost 2 bases and J 2 bases, leaving 7 bases between the germline ends. CDR1 and CDR2 (germline): MNHNS, SASEGT. This CDR3 contains 14 residues. In DNA, the CDR3 is TGTGCCAGCAGTGAATTATTGGGCAATCAGCCCCAGCATTTT. Residues: CASSELLGNQPQHF.

This clonotype turned up a few times. The gene calls are TRBV12-3 or TRBV12-4 and TRBJ2-7; D may match TRBD1 or TRBD2 (6 bases each). Deletions cut 8 bases from V and 7 bases from J, with 18 bases between. This CDR3 is built from 13 residues. The CDR3, as DNA: TGTGCCAGCCGGGAGTCAGGGGTCGAGGAGCAGTACTTC. As protein: CASRESGVEEQYF.

The chain has TRBV10-3 and TRBJ2-5, with 10 bases identical to TRBD2. From germline, CDR1 is ENHRY and CDR2 SYGVKD. This CDR3 comprises 12 residues. V lost 10 bases, J lost 3 bases, and 2 bases stayed unmatched. CDR3 in DNA: TGTGCCACAGGACTAGCGGAAGAGACCCAGTACTTC. As protein: CATGLAEETQYF.

This clonotype was seen a few times. The J gene is TRBJ1-5, the V gene TRBV3-1, with 7 bases identical to TRBD1. The CDR3 totals 14 residues. Germline CDR1 reads LGHDT; CDR2 reads YNNKEL (reference sequence). The V segment lost 6 bases and the J segment 4 bases; nucleotides outside the gene matches: 6. CDR3 coding DNA: TGTGCCAGCAGACAGACAGGGAGTAATCAGCCCCAGCATTTT. Protein: CASRQTGSNQPQHF.

The rearrangement joins TRBV7-8 to TRBJ1-1; 7 bases line up with TRBD1. V trimming: 2 bases; J trimming: 4 bases; junction bases outside the gene matches: 7. The CDR3 totals 15 residues. CDR1 SGHVS and CDR2 FQNEAQ come from the germline V gene. Here the CDR3 reads CASSLRDRVGTEAFF. The DNA for the CDR3 is TGTGCCAGCAGCTTACGCGACAGGGTCGGCACTGAAGCTTTCTTT. The variable domain in full, with the rest retrieved from reference TRBV7-8 and TRBJ1-1, is GAGVSQSPRYKVAKRGQDVALRCDPISGHVSLFWYQQALGQGPEFLTYFQNEAQLDKSGLPSDRFFAERPEGSVSTLKIQRTQQEDSAVYLCASSLRDRVGTEAFFGQGTRLTVV.

This chain connects TRBV12-3 or TRBV12-4 to TRBJ1-1, with TRBD1 matching over 9 bases. V dropped 6 bases and J dropped 7; count of bases not matched to a gene: 9. This CDR3 has 14 amino acids. In nucleotides, the CDR3 is TGTGCCAGCAGCCATGGGACAGGGACAATTGAAGCTTTCTTT. This translates into CASSHGTGTIEAFF.

This clonotype was found a few times. The V and J genes are TRBV20-1 and TRBJ2-2, with D perhaps TRBD1 (6 bases). Germline CDR1 is DFQATT and CDR2 is SNEGSKA (reference sequence). The CDR3 is 13 residues long. V lost 8 bases and J lost 3, with 13 bases in between. The CDR3 is CSLLGTHTGELFF. For the CDR3, the DNA is TGCAGTCTTTTAGGGACACACACCGGGGAGCTGTTTTTT.

The V and J genes are TRBV12-3 or TRBV12-4 and TRBJ2-7; TRBD1 matches 9 bases. V lost 6 bases, J lost 5 bases, and 11 bases stayed unmatched. The CDR3 contains 15 residues. The CDR3 DNA reads TGTGCCAGCAGCTCCACCGGGACAGGGCCCCACGAGCAGTACTTC. It is translated as CASSSTGTGPHEQYF.

This clonotype showed up just a few times. The rearrangement joins TRBV12-3 or TRBV12-4 to TRBJ2-1, with D perhaps given as TRBD1 or TRBD2 (5 bases each). The CDR3 is made up of 14 amino acids. V dropped 3 bases and J dropped 2 bases, with 8 bases sitting between them. The CDR3 bases are TGTGCCAGCAGTTTCCGGGACCCCTACAATGAGCAGTTCTTC. This sequence encodes CASSFRDPYNEQFF.

The count of this clonotype is one. The chain is built from TRBV6-5 and TRBJ1-1; 9 nucleotides match TRBD1. Looked up from germline, CDR1 is MNHEY and CDR2 is SVGAGI. V trimming: 10 bases; J trimming: 2 bases; junction bases outside the gene matches: 14. The CDR3 is 16 residues long. In DNA, the CDR3 is TGTGCCAACAAAAGCGGGAAGGGACAGGGCAACACTGAAGCTTTCTTT. This sequence encodes CANKSGKGQGNTEAFF.

The chain employs TRBV6-5 and TRBJ2-1, with 7 bases aligning to TRBD1. V lost 6 bases, J lost 7 bases, and 12 bases stayed unmatched. The CDR3 contains 15 residues. Germline CDR1 MNHEY, CDR2 SVGAGI. This CDR3 is CASSRDRDGKNEQFF. The CDR3 region has the DNA TGTGCCAGCAGCCGAGACAGGGACGGGAAAAATGAGCAGTTCTTC.

The V and J genes are TRBV7-2 and TRBJ2-1; unclear D gene. Germline V gene data show CDR1 as SGHTA and CDR2 as FQGNSA. V shed 5 bases and J shed 5 bases, with 16 bases lying between them. The CDR3 length is 15 residues. CDR3 sequence: CASSPSFQKHNEQFF. CDR3 nucleotide sequence: TGTGCCAGCAGCCCAAGTTTTCAGAAGCACAATGAGCAGTTCTTC.

There are a few counts of this clonotype. The chain employs TRBV5-1 and TRBJ2-2; TRBD1 might be the D (7 bases). The CDR3 has 16 residues. Germline CDR1 and CDR2: SGHRS and YFSETQ. Trimming took off 3 bases at V and 2 bases at J, with 14 bases between the two ends. The CDR3 loop reads CASSSGGTDNTGELFF. The CDR3 DNA reads as TGCGCCAGCAGCTCAGGCGGGACAGATAACACCGGGGAGCTGTTTTTT.

The chain links TRBV18 to TRBJ1-6; D perhaps matches TRBD1 (6 bases). The V end lost 5 bases, the J end lost 7 bases, and 12 bases lay between the germline ends. The CDR3 totals 14 residues. CDR1 is KGHSH and CDR2 is LQKENI in the germline V gene. The CDR3 is CASSADRKNSPLHF. The CDR3 region has the DNA TGTGCCAGCTCAGCGGACAGAAAGAATTCACCCCTCCACTTT. Full variable domain (rest looked up from reference TRBV18 and TRBJ1-6): NAGVMQNPRHLVRRRGQEARLRCSPMKGHSHVYWYRQLPEEGLKFMVYLQKENIIDESGMPKERFSAEFPKEGPSILRIQQVVRGDSAAYFCASSADRKNSPLHFGNGTRLTVT.